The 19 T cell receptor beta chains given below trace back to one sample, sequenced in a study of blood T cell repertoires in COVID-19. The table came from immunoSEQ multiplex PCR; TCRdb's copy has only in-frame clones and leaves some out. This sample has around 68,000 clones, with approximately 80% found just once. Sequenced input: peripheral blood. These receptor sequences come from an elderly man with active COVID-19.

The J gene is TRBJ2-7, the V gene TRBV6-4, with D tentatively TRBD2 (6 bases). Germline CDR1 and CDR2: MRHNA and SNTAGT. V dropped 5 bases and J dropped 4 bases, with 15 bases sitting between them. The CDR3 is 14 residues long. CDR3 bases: TGTGCCAGCAGTAAATTCCTGGGGGGTTACGAGCAGTACTTC. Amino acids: CASSKFLGGYEQYF.

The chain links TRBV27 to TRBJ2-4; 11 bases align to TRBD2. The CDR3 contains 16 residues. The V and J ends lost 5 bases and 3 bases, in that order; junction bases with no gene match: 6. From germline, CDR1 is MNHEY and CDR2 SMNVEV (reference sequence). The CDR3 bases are TGTGCCAGCAGTCCCGGGACTAGCGGATTCAAAAACATTCAGTACTTC. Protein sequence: CASSPGTSGFKNIQYF.

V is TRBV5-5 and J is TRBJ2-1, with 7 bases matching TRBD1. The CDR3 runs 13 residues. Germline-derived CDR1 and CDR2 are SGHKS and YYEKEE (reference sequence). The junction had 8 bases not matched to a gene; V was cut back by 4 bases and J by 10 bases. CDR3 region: CASSPSGGTEQFF. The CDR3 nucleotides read TGTGCCAGCAGCCCGTCAGGGGGTACGGAGCAGTTCTTC.

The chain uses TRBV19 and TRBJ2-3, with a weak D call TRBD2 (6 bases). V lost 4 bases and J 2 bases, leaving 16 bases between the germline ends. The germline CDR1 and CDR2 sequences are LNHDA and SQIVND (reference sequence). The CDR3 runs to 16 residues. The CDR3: CASSTDYLRATDTQYF. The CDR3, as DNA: TGTGCCAGTAGTACGGACTACCTCCGGGCCACAGATACGCAGTATTTT.

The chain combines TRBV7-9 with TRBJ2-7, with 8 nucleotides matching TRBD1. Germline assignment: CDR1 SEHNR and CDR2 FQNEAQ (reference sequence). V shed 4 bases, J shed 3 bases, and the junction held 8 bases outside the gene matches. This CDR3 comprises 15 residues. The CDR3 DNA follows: TGTGCCAGCAGCTCACCGGACAGGGTAGTCTACGAGCAGTACTTC. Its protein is CASSSPDRVVYEQYF.

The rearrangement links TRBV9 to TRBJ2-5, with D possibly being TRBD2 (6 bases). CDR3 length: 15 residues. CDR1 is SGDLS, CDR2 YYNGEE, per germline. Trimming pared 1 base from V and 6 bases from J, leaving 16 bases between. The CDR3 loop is CASSVSPGSQKTQYF. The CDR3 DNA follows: TGTGCCAGCAGCGTAAGTCCCGGGAGCCAGAAGACCCAGTACTTC.

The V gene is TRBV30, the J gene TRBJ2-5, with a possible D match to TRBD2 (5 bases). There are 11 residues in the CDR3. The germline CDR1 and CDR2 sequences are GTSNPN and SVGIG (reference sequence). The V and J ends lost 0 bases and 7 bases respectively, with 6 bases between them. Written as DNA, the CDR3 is TGTGCCTGGAGTGTACGGGGGACCCAGTACTTC. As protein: CAWSVRGTQYF.

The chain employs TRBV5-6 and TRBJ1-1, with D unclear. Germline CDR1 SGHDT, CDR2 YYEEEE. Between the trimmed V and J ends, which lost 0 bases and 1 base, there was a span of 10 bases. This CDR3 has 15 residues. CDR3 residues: CASSLGQARNTEAFF. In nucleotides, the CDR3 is TGTGCCAGCAGCTTGGGTCAGGCCAGGAACACTGAAGCTTTCTTT.

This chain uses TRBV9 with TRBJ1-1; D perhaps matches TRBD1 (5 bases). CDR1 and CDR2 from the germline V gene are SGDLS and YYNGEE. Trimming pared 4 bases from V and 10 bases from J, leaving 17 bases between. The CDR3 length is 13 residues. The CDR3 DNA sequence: TGTGCCAGCAGCCCCCGGGAGGGGCGCGGAGCTTTCTTT. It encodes CASSPREGRGAFF.

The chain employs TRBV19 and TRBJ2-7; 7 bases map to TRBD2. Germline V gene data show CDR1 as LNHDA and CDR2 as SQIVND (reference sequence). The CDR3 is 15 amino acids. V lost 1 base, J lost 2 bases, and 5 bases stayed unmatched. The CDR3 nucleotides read TGTGCCAGTAGTATAGCGGGACTAACACCCTACGAGCAGTACTTC. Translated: CASSIAGLTPYEQYF.

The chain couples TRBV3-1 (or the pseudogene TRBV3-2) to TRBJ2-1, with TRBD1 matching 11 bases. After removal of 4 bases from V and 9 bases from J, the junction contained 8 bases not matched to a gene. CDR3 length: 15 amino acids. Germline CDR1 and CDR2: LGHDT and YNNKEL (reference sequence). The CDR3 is CASSRGTGGGSEQFF. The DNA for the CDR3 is TGTGCCAGCAGCCGCGGGACAGGGGGGGGTAGTGAGCAGTTCTTC.

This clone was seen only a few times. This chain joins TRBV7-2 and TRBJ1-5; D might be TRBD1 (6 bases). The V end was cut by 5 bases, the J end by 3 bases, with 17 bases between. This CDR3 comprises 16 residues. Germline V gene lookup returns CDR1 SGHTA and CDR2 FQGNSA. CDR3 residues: CASSVRGSGFNQPQHF. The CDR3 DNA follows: TGTGCCAGCAGCGTAAGGGGGTCAGGTTTCAATCAGCCCCAGCATTTT.

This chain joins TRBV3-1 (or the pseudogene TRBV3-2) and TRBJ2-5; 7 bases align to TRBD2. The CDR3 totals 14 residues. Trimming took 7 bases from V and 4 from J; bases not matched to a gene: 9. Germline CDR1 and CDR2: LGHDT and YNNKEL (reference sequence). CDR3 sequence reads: CASKLAGATETQYF. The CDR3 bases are TGTGCCAGCAAGTTGGCGGGAGCAACAGAGACCCAGTACTTC.

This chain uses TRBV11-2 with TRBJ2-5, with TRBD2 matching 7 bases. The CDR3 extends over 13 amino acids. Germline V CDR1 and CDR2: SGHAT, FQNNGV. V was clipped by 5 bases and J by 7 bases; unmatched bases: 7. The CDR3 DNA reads TGTGCCAGCAGCATCGGACTAGAAGGGACCCAGTACTTC. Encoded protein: CASSIGLEGTQYF.

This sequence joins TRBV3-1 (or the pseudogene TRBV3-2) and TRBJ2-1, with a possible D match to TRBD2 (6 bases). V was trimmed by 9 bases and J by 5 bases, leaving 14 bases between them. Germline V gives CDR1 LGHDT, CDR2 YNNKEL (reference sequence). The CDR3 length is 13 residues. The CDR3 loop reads CASRLSSDNEQFF. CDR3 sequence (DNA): TGTGCCAGTAGACTATCTAGCGACAATGAGCAGTTCTTC.

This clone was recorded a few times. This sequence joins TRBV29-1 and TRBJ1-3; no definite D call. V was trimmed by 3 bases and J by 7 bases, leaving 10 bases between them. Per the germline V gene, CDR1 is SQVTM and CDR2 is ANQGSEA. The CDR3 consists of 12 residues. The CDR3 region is CSVDEGGNTIYF. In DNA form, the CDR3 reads TGCAGCGTTGATGAGGGCGGGAACACCATATATTTT.

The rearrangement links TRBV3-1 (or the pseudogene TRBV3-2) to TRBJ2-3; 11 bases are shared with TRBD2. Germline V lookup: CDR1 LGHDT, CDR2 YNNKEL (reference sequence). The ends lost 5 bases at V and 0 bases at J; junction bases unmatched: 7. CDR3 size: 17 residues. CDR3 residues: CASSVGTSGTSTDTQYF. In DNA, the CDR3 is TGTGCCAGCAGCGTGGGGACTAGCGGAACTAGCACAGATACGCAGTATTTT.

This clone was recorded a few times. CDR3 DNA sequence: TGTGCCAGCAGCACTCAACTACAGGTCTATGGCTACACCTTC. It encodes CASSTQLQVYGYTF. V gene TRBV5-4 combines with J gene TRBJ1-2, with D possibly matching TRBD1 (5 bases). This CDR3 is 14 amino acids long. The germline V gene encodes CDR1 SGHNT and CDR2 YYREEE (reference sequence). V lost 4 bases and J lost 4, with 14 bases in between.

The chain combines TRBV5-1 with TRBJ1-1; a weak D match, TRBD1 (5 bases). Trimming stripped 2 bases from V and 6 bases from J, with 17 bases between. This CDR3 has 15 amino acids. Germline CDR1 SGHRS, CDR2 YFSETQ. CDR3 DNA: TGCGCCAGCAGCTTCGGGGGATCAACACTTTCTGAAGCTTTCTTT. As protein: CASSFGGSTLSEAFF.